The TCR beta chain described here comes from a study of regulatory T cells in long-lasting Graves disease. This clonotype has more than one count but fewer than ten. Researchers made TCR beta libraries by using iRepertoire HTBI primers and running Arm-PCR on CDR3 regions. One entry per CDR3 protein, called by TCRdb with MiXCR from the multiplex PCR reads. In the table there are approximately 480,000 distinct CDR3 sequences, 15% to 20% of which are singletons. Time point in this sample: newly diagnosed GD, antithyroid drugs for less than 3 months. RNA isolated from PBMCs was used to make the TCR library. Germline V CDR1 and CDR2: MNHEY, SVGAGI. The CDR3 covers 14 residues. Trimming removed 0 bases from V and 6 bases from J; junction bases left unmatched: 3. In addition, the sample was reused for a study of T cells in Graves' hyperthyroidism and ophthalmopathy. That source adds: Not enrolled were patients with uncontrolled infection, other autoimmune disease, pregnancy or lactation.

The sample was peripheral blood mononuclear cells (PBMCs), taken at new diagnosis, from a patient treated with antithyroid drugs. The chain carries TRBV6-5 and TRBJ2-3, with 7 bases that match TRBD2. The TCR was taken from a man between 40 and 49 years old with Graves disease. Here the CDR3 DNA reads TGTGCCAGCAGTTACTCCTCACTAGCGGATACGCAGTATTTT. As protein: CASSYSSLADTQYF.